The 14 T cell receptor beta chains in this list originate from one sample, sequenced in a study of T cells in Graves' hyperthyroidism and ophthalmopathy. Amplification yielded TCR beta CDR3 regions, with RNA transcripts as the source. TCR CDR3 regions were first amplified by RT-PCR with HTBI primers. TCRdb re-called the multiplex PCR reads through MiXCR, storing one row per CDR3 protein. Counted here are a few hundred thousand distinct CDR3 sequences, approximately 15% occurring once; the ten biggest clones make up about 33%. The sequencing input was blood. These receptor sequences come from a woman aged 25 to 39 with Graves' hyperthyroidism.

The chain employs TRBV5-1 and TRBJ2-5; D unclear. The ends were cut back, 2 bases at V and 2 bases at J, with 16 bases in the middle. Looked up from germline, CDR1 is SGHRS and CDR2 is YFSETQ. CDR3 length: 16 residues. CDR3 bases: TGCGCCAGCAGCTTACAACTTGGCCAGATTCAAGAGACCCAGTACTTC. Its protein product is CASSLQLGQIQETQYF. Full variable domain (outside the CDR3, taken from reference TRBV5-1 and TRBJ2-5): KAGVTQTPRYLIKTRGQQVTLSCSPISGHRSVSWYQQTPGQGLQFLFEYFSETQRNKGNFPGRFSGRQFSNSRSEMNVSTLELGDSALYLCASSLQLGQIQETQYFGPGTRLLVL.

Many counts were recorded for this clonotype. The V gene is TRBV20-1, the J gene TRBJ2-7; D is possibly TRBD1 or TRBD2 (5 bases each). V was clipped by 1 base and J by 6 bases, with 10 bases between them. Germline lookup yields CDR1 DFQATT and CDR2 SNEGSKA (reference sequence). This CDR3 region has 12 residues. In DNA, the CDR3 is TGCAGTGCTAGAGTGGGACCTGCCGAGCAGTACTTC. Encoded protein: CSARVGPAEQYF.

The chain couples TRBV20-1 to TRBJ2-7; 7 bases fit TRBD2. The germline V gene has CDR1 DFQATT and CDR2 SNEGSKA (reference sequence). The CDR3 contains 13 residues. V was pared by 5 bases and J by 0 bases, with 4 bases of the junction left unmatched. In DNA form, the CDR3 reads TGCAGTGCTCTGGGGACTACCTCCTACGAGCAGTACTTC. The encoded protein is CSALGTTSYEQYF.

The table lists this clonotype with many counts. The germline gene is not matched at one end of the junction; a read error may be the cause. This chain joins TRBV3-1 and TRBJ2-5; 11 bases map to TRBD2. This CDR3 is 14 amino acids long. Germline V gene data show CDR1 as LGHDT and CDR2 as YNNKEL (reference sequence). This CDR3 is CASSQVGLADPTHF. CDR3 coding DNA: TGTGCCAGCAGCCAAGTGGGACTAGCGGACCCCACACACTTC.

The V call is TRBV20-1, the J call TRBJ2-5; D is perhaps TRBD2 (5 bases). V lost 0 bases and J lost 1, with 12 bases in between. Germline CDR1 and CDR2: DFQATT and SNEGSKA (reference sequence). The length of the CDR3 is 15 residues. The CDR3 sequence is CSARDFGRVQETQYF. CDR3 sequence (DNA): TGCAGTGCTAGAGATTTTGGGCGGGTCCAAGAGACCCAGTACTTC.

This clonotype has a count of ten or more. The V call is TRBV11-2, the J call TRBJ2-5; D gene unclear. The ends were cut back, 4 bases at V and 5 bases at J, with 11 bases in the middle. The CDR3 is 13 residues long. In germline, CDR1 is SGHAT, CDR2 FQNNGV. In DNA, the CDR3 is TGTGCCAGCAGCTCGGGTCCATCCGAGACCCAGTACTTC. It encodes CASSSGPSETQYF.

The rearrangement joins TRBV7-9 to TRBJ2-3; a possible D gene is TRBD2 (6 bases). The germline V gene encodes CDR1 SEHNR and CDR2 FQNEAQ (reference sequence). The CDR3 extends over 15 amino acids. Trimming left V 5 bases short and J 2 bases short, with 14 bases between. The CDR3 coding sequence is TGTGCCAGCAGCCACAAGGAGGGGCACACAGATACGCAGTATTTT. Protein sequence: CASSHKEGHTDTQYF.

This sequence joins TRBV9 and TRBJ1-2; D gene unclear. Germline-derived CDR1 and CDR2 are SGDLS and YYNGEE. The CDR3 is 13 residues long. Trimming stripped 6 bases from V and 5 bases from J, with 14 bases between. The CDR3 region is CASNRGNPYGYTF. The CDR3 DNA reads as TGTGCCAGCAACCGGGGTAATCCTTATGGCTACACCTTC.

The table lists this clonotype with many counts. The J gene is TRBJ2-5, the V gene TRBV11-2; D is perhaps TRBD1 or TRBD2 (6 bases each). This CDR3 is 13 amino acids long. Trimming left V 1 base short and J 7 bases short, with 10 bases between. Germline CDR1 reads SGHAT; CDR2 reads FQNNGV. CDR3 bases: TGTGCCAGCAGCTTAGGGGGGGCCGGGACCCAGTACTTC. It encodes CASSLGGAGTQYF.

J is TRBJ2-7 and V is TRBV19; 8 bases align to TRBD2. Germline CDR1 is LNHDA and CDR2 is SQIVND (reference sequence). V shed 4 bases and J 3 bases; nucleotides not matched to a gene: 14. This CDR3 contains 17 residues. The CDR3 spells CASSTAGRGLAGYEQYF. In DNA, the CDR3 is TGTGCCAGTAGTACGGCAGGGCGCGGACTAGCAGGCTACGAGCAGTACTTC.

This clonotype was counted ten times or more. The CDR3 here is CASSTPPGEGTEAFF. The DNA for the CDR3 is TGTGCCAGCAGCACCCCCCCAGGGGAAGGCACTGAAGCTTTCTTT. The chain carries TRBV28 and TRBJ1-1; TRBD1 might be the D (6 bases). The CDR3 contains 15 residues. CDR1 is MDHEN, CDR2 SYDVKM, per germline. The germline V and J ends were trimmed by 6 bases and 4 bases, with 18 bases remaining between them.

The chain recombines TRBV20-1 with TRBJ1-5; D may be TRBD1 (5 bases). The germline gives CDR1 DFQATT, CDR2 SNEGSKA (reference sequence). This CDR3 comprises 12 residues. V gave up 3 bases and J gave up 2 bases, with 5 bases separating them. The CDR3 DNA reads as TGCAGTGCTAGGACAGGCAATCAGCCCCAGCATTTT. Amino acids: CSARTGNQPQHF.

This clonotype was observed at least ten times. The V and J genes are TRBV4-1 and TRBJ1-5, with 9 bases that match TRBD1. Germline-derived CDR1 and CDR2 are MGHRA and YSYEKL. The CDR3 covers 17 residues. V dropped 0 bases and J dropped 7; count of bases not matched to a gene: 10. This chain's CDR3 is CASSQDVTGGMKQPQHF. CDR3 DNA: TGCGCCAGCAGCCAAGATGTTACAGGGGGCATGAAGCAGCCCCAGCATTTT.

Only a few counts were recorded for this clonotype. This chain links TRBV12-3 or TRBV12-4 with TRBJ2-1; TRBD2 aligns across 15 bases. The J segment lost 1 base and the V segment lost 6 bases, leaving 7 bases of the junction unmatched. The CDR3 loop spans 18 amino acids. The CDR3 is CASSRPGLAGGSYNEQFF. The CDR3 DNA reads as TGTGCCAGCAGCCGGCCCGGACTAGCGGGAGGGTCCTACAATGAGCAGTTCTTC.